The rows below give T cell receptor beta chains drawn from one sample of a study of control samples from healthy donors and cancer patients. Sequencing used immunoSEQ multiplex PCR; TCRdb keeps in-frame clones, though not all of them. The table records about 130,000 clones, 75% to 95% of them present only once. The sample was blood. The receptors were gathered from a man aged 40-49 years in good health. Each CDR3 is given with its conserved first and last residue. Fields, in order: D gene, J gene, V gene, CDR3 protein. A D gene is named only where the DNA matches it firmly.

>-|TRBJ1-2|TRBV12-3/TRBV12-4
CASSPGAKGYTF
>-|TRBJ1-2|TRBV30
CASSGGGGYGYTF
>-|TRBJ1-1|TRBV5-4
CASSLANGYTEAFF
>-|TRBJ2-1|TRBV27
CASSLRLGALDNEQFF
>-|TRBJ1-2|TRBV6-5
CASSQGRGYTF
>-|TRBJ2-3|TRBV7-2
CASSLREHRDPDTQYF
>-|TRBJ1-3|TRBV18
CASSPAASSSGNTIYF
>TRBD2|TRBJ2-2|TRBV9
CASSVVAGGPGELFF
>TRBD1|TRBJ2-1|TRBV30
CAWSVGQGLYEQFF
>TRBD2|TRBJ2-2|TRBV6-2/TRBV6-3
CASSPLGGGATGELFF
>-|TRBJ1-6|TRBV14
CASSQDRARSPLHF
>-|TRBJ2-2|TRBV3-1/TRBV3-2
CASSRYNGGITTGELFF
>-|TRBJ1-6|TRBV5-4
CASSLAIPSSPLHF
>-|TRBJ1-3|TRBV9
CASSTPDGTIYF
>-|TRBJ1-1|TRBV29-1
CSVEFLGGINTEAFF
>-|TRBJ1-4|TRBV6-5
CASSSQTGLSEKLFF
>-|TRBJ2-1|TRBV14
CASSQDRRNEQFF
>-|TRBJ1-3|TRBV7-9
CASSPGAGNTIYF
>-|TRBJ2-5|TRBV7-3
CASSLGPGVETQYF
>-|TRBJ1-1|TRBV6-2/TRBV6-3
CASSYIRRSTEAFF
>-|TRBJ1-3|TRBV28
CASSLIGGLNTIYF
>TRBD2|TRBJ2-1|TRBV6-5
CASSFEGLAGNEQFF
>-|TRBJ2-7|TRBV3-1/TRBV3-2
CASSQGRDFSVQYF
>-|TRBJ2-1|TRBV12-3/TRBV12-4
CASSISGYNEQFF
>-|TRBJ2-6|TRBV4-1
CASSQESLAGSGANVLTF
>-|TRBJ1-5|TRBV28
CASSSSGQYNQPQHF
>-|TRBJ2-7|TRBV12-3/TRBV12-4
CASSLSKVGQYF
>TRBD1|TRBJ2-5|TRBV6-5
CASRDRGLSETQYF
>-|TRBJ1-2|TRBV25-1
CASSRQPEIYGYTF
>-|TRBJ2-6|TRBV10-1
CASSGVQRLSSGANVLTF
>-|TRBJ2-7|TRBV5-4
CATKTGSGDYEQYF
>-|TRBJ1-4|TRBV9
CASSSGIGGEKLFF
>TRBD2|TRBJ2-2|TRBV11-2
CASSLVAALAENTGELFF
>-|TRBJ1-1|TRBV7-2
CASSLAQEYTEAFF
>-|TRBJ1-4|TRBV6-7
CASSYFSAKLFF
>TRBD1|TRBJ2-6|TRBV29-1
CSVGQDSGANVLTF
>-|TRBJ2-7|TRBV5-1
CASTQGEGEQYF
>TRBD1|TRBJ1-2|TRBV3-1/TRBV3-2
CASSLATGTYGYTF
>-|TRBJ2-5|TRBV18
CASSPSTALQETQYF
>TRBD1|TRBJ1-1|TRBV7-9
CASSTGGTGETEAFF
>-|TRBJ1-2|TRBV18
CASSPINSYGYTF
>-|TRBJ2-7|TRBV12-3/TRBV12-4
CASSLKGFPEQYF
>TRBD2|TRBJ2-5|TRBV5-1
CASRGERGPETQYF
>-|TRBJ1-2|TRBV27
CASSLGVTNYGYTF
>TRBD2|TRBJ2-2|TRBV3-1/TRBV3-2
CASRKRASGDTGELFF
>-|TRBJ2-7|TRBV12-3/TRBV12-4
CASSSQLAYEQYF
>-|TRBJ1-2|TRBV18
CASSPLGGLGYTF
>TRBD2|TRBJ2-5|TRBV2
CASSEIAGGKETQYF
>TRBD1|TRBJ1-2|TRBV6-6
CASSGRGQGDYGYTF
>TRBD2|TRBJ2-2|TRBV6-6
CASSFTSVITGELFF
>TRBD2|TRBJ2-7|TRBV5-1
CASSPGPGGRSYEQYF
>-|TRBJ2-5|TRBV15
CATSRVAGNGETQYF
>-|TRBJ1-5|TRBV4-1
CASSQFSDRYQPQHF
>-|TRBJ1-2|TRBV6-5
CASSLDGANYGYTF
>TRBD1|TRBJ1-2|TRBV19
CASSIPGQGVRYGYTF
>-|TRBJ2-5|TRBV7-2
CASSRAETQYF
>TRBD1|TRBJ1-3|TRBV6-2/TRBV6-3
CASSYGRGRRGNTIYF
>-|TRBJ1-5|TRBV6-5
CATRGPANQPQHF
>TRBD1|TRBJ1-1|TRBV6-6
CASSSGTVTEAFF